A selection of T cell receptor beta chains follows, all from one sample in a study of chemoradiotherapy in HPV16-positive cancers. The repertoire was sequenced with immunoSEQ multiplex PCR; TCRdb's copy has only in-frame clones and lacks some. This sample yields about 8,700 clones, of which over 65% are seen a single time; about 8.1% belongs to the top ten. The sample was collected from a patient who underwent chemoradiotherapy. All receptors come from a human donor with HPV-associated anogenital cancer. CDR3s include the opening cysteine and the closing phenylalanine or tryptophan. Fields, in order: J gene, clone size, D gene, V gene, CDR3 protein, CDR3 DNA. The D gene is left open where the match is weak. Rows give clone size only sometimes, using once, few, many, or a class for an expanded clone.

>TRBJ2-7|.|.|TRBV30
CAWSSLTDEQYF
TGTGCCTGGAGTAGCCTCACCGACGAGCAGTACTTC
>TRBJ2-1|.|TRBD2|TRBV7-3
CASSSGLVSRSEQFF
TGTGCCAGCAGCTCCGGACTAGTCTCTCGGAGTGAGCAGTTCTTC
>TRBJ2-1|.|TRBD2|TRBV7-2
CASSRTSGRVEQFF
TGTGCCAGCAGCCGGACTAGCGGGAGGGTTGAGCAGTTCTTC
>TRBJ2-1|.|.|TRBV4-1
CASSQAHLDSHNEQFF
TGCGCCAGCAGCCAAGCCCATTTGGACAGTCACAATGAGCAGTTCTTC
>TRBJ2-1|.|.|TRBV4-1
CASSQPTGTSYNEQFF
TGCGCCAGCAGCCAACCGACAGGTACCTCCTACAATGAGCAGTTCTTC
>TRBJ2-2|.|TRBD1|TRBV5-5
CASSWGTGDSGELFF
TGTGCCAGCAGCTGGGGGACAGGGGATTCCGGGGAGCTGTTTTTT
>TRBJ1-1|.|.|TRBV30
CAWSADLNTEAFF
TGTGCCTGGAGTGCGGACCTGAACACTGAAGCTTTCTTT
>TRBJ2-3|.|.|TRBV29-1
CSDPGPSTDTQYF
TGCAGCGACCCGGGACCCAGCACAGATACGCAGTATTTT
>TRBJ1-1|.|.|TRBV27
CASKPGQRRNTEAFF
TGTGCCAGCAAACCCGGACAAAGGAGGAACACTGAAGCTTTCTTT
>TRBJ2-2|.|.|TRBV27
CASSLIAMRDTGELFF
TGTGCCAGCAGTTTAATAGCCATGCGGGACACCGGGGAGCTGTTTTTT
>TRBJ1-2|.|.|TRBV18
CASSLYSRDYGYTF
TGTGCCAGCTCACTCTACAGCAGGGACTATGGCTACACCTTC
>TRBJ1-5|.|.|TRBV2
CASREGQNNQPQHF
TGTGCCAGCAGGGAAGGACAGAACAATCAGCCCCAGCATTTT
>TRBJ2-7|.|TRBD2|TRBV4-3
CASSQDLLAGSYEQYF
TGCGCCAGCAGCCAAGATCTACTAGCGGGGTCCTACGAGCAGTACTTC
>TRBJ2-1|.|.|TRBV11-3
CASSPSLRTGEQFF
TGTGCCAGCAGCCCATCCCTTAGGACGGGAGAGCAGTTCTTC
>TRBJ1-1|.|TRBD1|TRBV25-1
CASSEGQGAAFF
TGTGCCAGCAGTGAAGGACAGGGCGCAGCTTTCTTT
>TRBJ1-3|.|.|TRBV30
CAWSIEQARTIYF
TGTGCCTGGAGTATCGAACAGGCCCGCACCATATATTTT
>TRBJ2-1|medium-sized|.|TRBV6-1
CASSPDEVNEQFF
TGTGCCAGCAGCCCCGACGAAGTCAATGAGCAGTTCTTC
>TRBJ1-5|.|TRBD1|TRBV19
CASSHRGDRNQPQHF
TGTGCCAGTAGTCACAGGGGTGATCGCAATCAGCCCCAGCATTTT
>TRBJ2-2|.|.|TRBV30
CAWSKGSLGSGELFF
TGTGCCTGGAGTAAAGGATCTTTGGGCTCCGGGGAGCTGTTTTTT
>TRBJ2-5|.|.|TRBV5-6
CASSTDLTWETQYF
TGTGCCAGCAGCACCGATCTCACCTGGGAGACCCAGTACTTC
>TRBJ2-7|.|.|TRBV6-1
CASSAGARGFSYEQYF
TGTGCCAGCAGTGCTGGCGCGAGGGGATTTTCCTACGAGCAGTACTTC
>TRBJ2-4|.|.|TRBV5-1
CASSYLQGQNIQYF
TGCGCCAGCAGCTACCTACAGGGACAAAACATTCAGTACTTC
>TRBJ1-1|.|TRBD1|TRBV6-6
CASSYSGTGGTEAFF
TGTGCCAGCAGTTACTCCGGGACAGGGGGCACTGAAGCTTTCTTT
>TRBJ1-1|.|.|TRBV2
CASRNRDLNTEAFF
TGTGCCAGCAGAAACAGGGATTTGAACACTGAAGCTTTCTTT
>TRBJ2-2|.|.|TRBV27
CASSFRLMTGELFF
TGTGCCAGCAGTTTTCGCTTGATGACCGGGGAGCTGTTTTTT
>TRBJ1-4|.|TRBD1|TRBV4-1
CASSKTGPTNEKLFF
TGCGCCAGCAGCAAGACAGGGCCAACTAATGAAAAACTGTTTTTT
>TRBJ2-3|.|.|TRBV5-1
CASSGTVADTQYF
TGCGCCAGCAGCGGGACGGTCGCAGATACGCAGTATTTT
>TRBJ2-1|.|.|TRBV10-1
CASSEMGLFNEQFF
TGCGCCAGCAGTGAGATGGGACTTTTCAATGAGCAGTTCTTC
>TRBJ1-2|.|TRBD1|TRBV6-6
CASSYGTDYGYTF
TGTGCCAGCAGTTACGGGACAGACTATGGCTACACCTTC
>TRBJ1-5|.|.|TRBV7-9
CASSLEGSNQPQHF
TGTGCCAGCAGCTTAGAGGGTAGCAATCAGCCCCAGCATTTT
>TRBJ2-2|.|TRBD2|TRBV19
CASSIQPGPVGGRADTGELFF
TGTGCCAGTAGTATTCAGCCCGGTCCTGTGGGCGGGAGGGCCGACACCGGGGAGCTGTTTTTT
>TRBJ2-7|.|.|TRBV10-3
CAISESGNEQYF
TGTGCCATCAGTGAGTCTGGGAACGAGCAGTACTTC
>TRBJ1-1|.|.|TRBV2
CASRPISGPTEAFF
TGTGCCAGCAGACCCATTTCGGGCCCCACTGAAGCTTTCTTT
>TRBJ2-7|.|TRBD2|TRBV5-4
CASSISGMTYEQYF
TGTGCCAGCAGCATCAGCGGGATGACCTACGAGCAGTACTTC
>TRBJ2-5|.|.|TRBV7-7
CASSQNDQETQYF
TGTGCTAGCAGCCAAAACGACCAAGAGACCCAGTACTTC
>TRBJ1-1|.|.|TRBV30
CAWRASGFTEAFF
TGTGCCTGGCGGGCCTCGGGATTTACTGAAGCTTTCTTT
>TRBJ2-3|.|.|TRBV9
CASSVSPRTDTQYF
TGTGCCAGCAGCGTAAGTCCGCGCACAGATACGCAGTATTTT
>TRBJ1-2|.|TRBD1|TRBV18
CASSPPQGVYGYTF
TGTGCCAGCTCACCACCTCAGGGGGTGTATGGCTACACCTTC
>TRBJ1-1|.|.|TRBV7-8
CASSPPQRNTEAFF
TGTGCCAGCAGTCCCCCCCAGAGGAACACTGAAGCTTTCTTT
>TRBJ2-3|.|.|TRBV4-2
CASSQGGPGTTDTQYF
TGTGCCAGCAGCCAAGGGGGACCAGGGACTACAGATACGCAGTATTTT